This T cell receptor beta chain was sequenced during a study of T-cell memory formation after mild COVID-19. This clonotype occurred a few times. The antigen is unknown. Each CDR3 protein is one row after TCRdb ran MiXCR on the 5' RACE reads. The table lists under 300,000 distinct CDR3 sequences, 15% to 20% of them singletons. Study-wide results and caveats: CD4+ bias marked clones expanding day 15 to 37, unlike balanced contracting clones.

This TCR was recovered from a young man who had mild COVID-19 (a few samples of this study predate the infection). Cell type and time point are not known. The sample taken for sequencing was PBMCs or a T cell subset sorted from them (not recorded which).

CDR3 region: CASSQWDRANTGELFF. The DNA of the CDR3 is TGCGCCAGCAGCCAATGGGACAGGGCTAACACCGGGGAGCTGTTTTTT. The chain carries TRBV4-1 and TRBJ2-2; 9 bases match TRBD1. The germline CDR1 and CDR2 sequences are MGHRA and YSYEKL. The CDR3 consists of 16 residues. V dropped 2 bases and J dropped 2; count of bases not matched to a gene: 3.